This T cell receptor beta chain came from a study of blood T cell repertoires in COVID-19. Study overall: COVID-19 samples collected from the United States, Italy and Spain covered acute and convalescent phases. PBMCs, B-cell-depleted T cells, or T cells provided the cDNA or gDNA that made up the material.

Original processing notes: The assay estimated nucleated cells by amplifying reference gene primers. Method: immunoSEQ multiplex PCR; TCRdb's copy keeps in-frame clones and lacks some. The DNA gave D and trimming, while V, J and clone size come from that table. The data contain 95,000 to 100,000 clones, 75% to 85% of them singletons. Germline loops: CDR1 SGDLS, CDR2 YYNGEE. With V trimmed by 1 base and J by 8 bases, 3 bases remained unmatched. The CDR3 runs to 14 residues. The source of this sequence is a woman older than 75 with active or convalescent COVID-19. This chain joins TRBV9 and TRBJ1-6; TRBD1 matches 7 bases. The specimen was peripheral blood. Here the CDR3 DNA reads TGTGCCAGCAGCGTAAGGCAGGGGGATTCACCCCTCCACTTT. Residues: CASSVRQGDSPLHF.